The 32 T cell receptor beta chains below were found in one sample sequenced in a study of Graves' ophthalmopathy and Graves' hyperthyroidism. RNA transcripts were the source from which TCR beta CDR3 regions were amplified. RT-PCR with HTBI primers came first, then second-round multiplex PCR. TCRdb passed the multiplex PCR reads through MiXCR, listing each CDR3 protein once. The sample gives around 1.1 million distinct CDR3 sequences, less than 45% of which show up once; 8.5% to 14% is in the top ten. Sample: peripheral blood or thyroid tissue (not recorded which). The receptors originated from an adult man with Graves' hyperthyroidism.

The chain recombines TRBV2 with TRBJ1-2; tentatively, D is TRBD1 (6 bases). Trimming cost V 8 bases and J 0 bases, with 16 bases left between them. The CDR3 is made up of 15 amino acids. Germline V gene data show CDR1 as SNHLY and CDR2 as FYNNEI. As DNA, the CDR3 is TGTGCCAGCTCACACCAGGGGTTGGCTAACTATGGCTACACCTTC. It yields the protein CASSHQGLANYGYTF.

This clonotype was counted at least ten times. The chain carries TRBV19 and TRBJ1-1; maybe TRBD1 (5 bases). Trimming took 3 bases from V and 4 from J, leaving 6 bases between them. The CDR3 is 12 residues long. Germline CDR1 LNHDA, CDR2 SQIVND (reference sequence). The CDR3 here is CASSMGLTEAFF. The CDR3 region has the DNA TGTGCCAGTAGTATGGGGCTCACTGAAGCTTTCTTT.

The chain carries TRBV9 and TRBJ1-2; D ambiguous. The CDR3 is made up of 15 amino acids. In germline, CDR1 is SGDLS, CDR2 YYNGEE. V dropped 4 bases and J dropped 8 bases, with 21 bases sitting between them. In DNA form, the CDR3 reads TGTGCCAGCAGCCTGGAACTCGGAGGGTTCTACGGCTACACCTTC. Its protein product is CASSLELGGFYGYTF.

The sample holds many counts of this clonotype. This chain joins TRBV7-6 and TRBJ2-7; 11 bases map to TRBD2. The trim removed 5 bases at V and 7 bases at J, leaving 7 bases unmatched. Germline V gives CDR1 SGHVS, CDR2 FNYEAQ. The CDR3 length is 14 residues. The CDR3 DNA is TGTGCCAGCAGCGAGGGGACTAGCGGCCAAGAGCAGTACTTC. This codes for CASSEGTSGQEQYF.

The CDR3 here is CSVKPGEREAYYEQYF. The CDR3 DNA sequence: TGCAGCGTTAAGCCTGGGGAGCGGGAGGCTTACTACGAGCAGTACTTC. The chain joins TRBV29-1 to TRBJ2-7; 9 bases are shared with TRBD2. Germline lookup yields CDR1 SQVTM and CDR2 ANQGSEA. V was clipped by 5 bases and J by 3 bases; unmatched bases: 14. This CDR3 spans 16 amino acids.

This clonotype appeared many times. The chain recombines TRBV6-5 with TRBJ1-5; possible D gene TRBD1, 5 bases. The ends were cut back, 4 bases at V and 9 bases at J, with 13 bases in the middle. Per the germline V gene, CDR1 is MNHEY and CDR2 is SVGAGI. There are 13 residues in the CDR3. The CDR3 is CASSSPGDRPQHF. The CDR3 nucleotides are TGTGCCAGCAGTTCTCCCGGGGACCGGCCCCAGCATTTT.

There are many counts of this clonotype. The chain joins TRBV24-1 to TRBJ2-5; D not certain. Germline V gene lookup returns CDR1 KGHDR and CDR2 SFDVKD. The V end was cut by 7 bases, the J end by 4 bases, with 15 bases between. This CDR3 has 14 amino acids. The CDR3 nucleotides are TGTGCCACCAGCTCGGATCTTGGGTTAGAGACCCAGTACTTC. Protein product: CATSSDLGLETQYF.

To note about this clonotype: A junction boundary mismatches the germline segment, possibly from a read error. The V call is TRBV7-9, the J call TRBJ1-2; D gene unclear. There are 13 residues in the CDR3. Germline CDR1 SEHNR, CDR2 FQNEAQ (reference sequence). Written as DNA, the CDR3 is TGTGCCAGCAGCTTTCTTGTTGACTATGGCCACACCTTC. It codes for CASSFLVDYGHTF.

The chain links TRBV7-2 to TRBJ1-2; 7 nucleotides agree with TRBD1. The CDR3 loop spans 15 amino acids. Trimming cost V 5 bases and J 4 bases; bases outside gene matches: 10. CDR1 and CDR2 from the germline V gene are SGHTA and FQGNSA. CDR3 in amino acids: CASSPGEGGIYGYTF. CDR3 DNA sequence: TGTGCCAGCAGCCCCGGGGAAGGGGGCATCTATGGCTACACCTTC. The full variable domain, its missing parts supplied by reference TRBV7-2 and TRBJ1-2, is GAGVSQSPSNKVTEKGKDVELRCDPISGHTALYWYRQSLGQGLEFLIYFQGNSAPDKSGLPSDRFSAERTGGSVSTLTIQRTQQEDSAVYLCASSPGEGGIYGYTFGSGTRLTVV.

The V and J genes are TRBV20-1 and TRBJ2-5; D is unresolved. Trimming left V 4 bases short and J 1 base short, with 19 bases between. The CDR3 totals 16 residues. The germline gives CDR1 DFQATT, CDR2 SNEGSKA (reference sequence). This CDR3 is CSAINPVPRPQETQYF. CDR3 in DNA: TGCAGTGCTATTAACCCCGTCCCCAGGCCCCAAGAGACCCAGTACTTC.

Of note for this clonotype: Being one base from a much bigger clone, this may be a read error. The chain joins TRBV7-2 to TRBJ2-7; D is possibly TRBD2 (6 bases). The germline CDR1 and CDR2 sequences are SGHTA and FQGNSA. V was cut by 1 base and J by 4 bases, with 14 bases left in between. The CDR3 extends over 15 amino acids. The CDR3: CASSLGPGAGYEQYF. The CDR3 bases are TGTGCCAGCAGCTTAGGTCCGGGAGCAGGATACGAGCAGTACTTC.

CDR3 DNA sequence: TGCAGTGGAAGGCCAGGGAACACCGGGGAGCTGTTTTTT. It encodes CSGRPGNTGELFF. This chain connects TRBV20-1 to TRBJ2-2; no definite D call. CDR3 size: 13 residues. V was shortened by 7 bases and J by 1 base, with 10 bases between the two germline ends. CDR1 and CDR2 from the germline V gene are DFQATT and SNEGSKA (reference sequence).

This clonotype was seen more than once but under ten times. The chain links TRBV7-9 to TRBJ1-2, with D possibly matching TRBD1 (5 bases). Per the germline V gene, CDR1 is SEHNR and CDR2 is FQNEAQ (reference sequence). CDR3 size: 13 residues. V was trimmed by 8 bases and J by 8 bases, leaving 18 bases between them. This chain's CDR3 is CASSWGKTYGYTF. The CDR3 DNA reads TGTGCCAGCTCCTGGGGCAAGACCTACGGCTACACCTTC.

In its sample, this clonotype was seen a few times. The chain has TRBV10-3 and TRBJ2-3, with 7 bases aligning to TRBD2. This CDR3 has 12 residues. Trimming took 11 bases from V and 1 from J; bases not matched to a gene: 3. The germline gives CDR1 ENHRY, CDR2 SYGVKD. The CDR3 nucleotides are TGTGCCGCTAGCGGACGCACAGATACGCAGTATTTT. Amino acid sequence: CAASGRTDTQYF.

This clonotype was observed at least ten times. In DNA, the CDR3 is TGTGCCAGCCGTCGACAGGGGGCTCCCCAAGAGACCCAGTACTTC. As protein: CASRRQGAPQETQYF. The rearrangement uses TRBV2 and TRBJ2-5; 10 bases fit TRBD1. Germline trimming cut 8 bases from V and 1 base from J; bases unmatched to any gene: 7. The CDR3 consists of 15 residues. Germline loops: CDR1 SNHLY, CDR2 FYNNEI.

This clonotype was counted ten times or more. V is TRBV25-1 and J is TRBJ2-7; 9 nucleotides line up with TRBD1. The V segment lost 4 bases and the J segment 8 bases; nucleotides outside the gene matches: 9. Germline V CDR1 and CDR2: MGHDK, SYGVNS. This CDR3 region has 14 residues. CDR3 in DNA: TGTGCCAGCAGTGGGACAGGGGTTATGGTACAGCAGTACTTC. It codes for CASSGTGVMVQQYF.

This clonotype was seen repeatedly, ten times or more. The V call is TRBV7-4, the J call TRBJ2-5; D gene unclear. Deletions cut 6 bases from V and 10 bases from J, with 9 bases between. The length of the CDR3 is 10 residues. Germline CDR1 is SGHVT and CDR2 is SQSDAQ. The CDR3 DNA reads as TGTGCCAGCAGGATTAAGGGCCAGTACTTC. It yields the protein CASRIKGQYF.

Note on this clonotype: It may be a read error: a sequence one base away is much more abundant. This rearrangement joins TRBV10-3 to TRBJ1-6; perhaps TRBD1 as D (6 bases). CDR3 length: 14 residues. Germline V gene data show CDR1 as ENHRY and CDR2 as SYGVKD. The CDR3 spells CASSYGTPNSPPHF. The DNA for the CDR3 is TGTGCCAGCAGTTACGGGACACCAAATTCACCCCCCCACTTT.

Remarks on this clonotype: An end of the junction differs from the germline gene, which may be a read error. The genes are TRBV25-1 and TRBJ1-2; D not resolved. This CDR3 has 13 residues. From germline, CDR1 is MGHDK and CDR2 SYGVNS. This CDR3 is CASSLAWSYGHTF. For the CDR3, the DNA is TGTGCCAGCAGTTTAGCTTGGTCATATGGCCACACCTTC.

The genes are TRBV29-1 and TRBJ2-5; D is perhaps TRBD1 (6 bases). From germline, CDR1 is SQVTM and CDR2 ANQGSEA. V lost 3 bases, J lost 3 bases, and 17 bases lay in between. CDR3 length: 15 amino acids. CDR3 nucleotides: TGCAGCGTTGAGGTGCCGGGGACACGAGAAGAGACCCAGTACTTC. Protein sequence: CSVEVPGTREETQYF. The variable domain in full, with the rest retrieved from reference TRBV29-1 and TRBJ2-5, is SAVISQKPSRDICQRGTSLTIQCQVDSQVTMMFWYRQQPGQSLTLIATANQGSEATYESGFVIDKFPISRPNLTFSTLTVSNMSPEDSSIYLCSVEVPGTREETQYFGPGTRLLVL.

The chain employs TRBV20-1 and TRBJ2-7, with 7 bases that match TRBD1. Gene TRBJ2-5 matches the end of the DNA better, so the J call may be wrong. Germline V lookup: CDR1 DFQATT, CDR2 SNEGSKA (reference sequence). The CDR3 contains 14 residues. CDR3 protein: CSASSDGTEETQYF. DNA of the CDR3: TGCAGTGCCAGCAGCGATGGGACAGAAGAGACCCAGTACTTC.

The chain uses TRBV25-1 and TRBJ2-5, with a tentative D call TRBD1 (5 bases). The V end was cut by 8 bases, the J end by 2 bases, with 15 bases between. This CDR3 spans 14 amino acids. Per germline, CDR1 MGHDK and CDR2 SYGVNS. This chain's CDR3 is CASLGVGLQETQYF. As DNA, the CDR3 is TGTGCCAGCTTAGGAGTGGGGCTGCAAGAGACCCAGTACTTC.

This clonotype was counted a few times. The CDR3: CASSYSRPTGLGSPLHF. The CDR3 DNA reads TGTGCCAGCAGTTACTCACGCCCAACAGGGCTTGGTTCACCCCTCCACTTT. V usage is TRBV6-5 and J usage is TRBJ1-6, with D possibly matching TRBD1 (6 bases). This CDR3 is built from 17 residues. Germline lookup yields CDR1 MNHEY and CDR2 SVGAGI. Between the trimmed V and J ends, which lost 0 bases and 9 bases, there was a span of 18 bases.

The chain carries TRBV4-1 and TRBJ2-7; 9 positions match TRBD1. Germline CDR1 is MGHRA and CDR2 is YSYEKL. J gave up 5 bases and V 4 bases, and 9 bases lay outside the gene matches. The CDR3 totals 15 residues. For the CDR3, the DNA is TGCGCCAGCAGCCTCGCCGGGACAGGGCGGGACGAGCAGTACTTC. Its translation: CASSLAGTGRDEQYF.

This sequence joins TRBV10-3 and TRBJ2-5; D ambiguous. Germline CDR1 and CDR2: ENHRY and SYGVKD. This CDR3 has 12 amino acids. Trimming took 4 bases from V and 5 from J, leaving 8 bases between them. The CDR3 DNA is TGTGCCATCAGTGGGGAAGGGGAGACCCAGTACTTC. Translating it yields CAISGEGETQYF.

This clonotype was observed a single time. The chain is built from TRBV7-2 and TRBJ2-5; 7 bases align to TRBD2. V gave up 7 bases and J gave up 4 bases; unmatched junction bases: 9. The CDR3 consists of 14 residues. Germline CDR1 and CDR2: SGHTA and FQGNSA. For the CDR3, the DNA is TGTGCCAGCACCCCCAGACTAGCAGGAGAGACCCAGTACTTC. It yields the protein CASTPRLAGETQYF.

CDR3 nucleotide sequence: TGTGCCAGCAGTGTAGTCCCAGGGAGGGGGACCGGGGAGCTGTTTTTT. Translating gives CASSVVPGRGTGELFF. The chain is built from TRBV12-3 or TRBV12-4 and TRBJ2-2; maybe TRBD2 (7 bases). The V gene lost 5 bases and the J gene lost 5 bases, with 18 bases spanning the gap. CDR3 length equals 16 residues.

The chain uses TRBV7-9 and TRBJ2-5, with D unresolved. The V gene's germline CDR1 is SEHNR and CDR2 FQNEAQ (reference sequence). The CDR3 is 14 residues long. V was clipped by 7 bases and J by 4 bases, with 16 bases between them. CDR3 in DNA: TGTGCCAGCACCTCGTTAGCATCCCGAGAGACCCAGTACTTC. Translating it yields CASTSLASRETQYF. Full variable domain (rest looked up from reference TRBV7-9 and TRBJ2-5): DTGVSQNPRHKITKRGQNVTFRCDPISEHNRLYWYRQTLGQGPEFLTYFQNEAQLEKSRLLSDRFSAERPKGSFSTLEIQRTEQGDSAMYLCASTSLASRETQYFGPGTRLLVL.

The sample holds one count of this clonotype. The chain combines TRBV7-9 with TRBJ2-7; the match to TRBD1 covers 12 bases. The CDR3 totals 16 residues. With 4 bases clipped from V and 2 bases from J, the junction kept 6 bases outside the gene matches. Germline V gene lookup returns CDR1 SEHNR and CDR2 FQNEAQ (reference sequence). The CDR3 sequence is CASSSQGTGGPYEQYF. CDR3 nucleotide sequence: TGTGCCAGCAGCTCCCAGGGGACAGGGGGCCCCTACGAGCAGTACTTC.

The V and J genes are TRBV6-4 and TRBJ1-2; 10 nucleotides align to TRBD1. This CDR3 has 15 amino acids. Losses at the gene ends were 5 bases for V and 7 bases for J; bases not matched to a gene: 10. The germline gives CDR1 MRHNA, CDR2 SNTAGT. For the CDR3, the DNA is TGTGCCAGCAGTCGCCTCGGACAGGGGGTTCTTGGCTACACCTTC. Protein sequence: CASSRLGQGVLGYTF.

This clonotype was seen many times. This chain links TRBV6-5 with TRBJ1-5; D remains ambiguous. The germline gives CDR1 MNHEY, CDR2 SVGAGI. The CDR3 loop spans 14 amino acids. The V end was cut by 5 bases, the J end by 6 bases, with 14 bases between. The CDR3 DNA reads TGTGCCAGCAGTGAAGGGAGAGTCTCTCAGCCCCAGCATTTT. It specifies CASSEGRVSQPQHF.

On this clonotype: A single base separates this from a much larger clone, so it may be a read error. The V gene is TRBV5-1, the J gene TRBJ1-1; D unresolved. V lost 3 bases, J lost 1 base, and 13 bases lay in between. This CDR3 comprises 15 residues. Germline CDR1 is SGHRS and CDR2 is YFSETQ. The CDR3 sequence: CASSSGSVRNTEAFF. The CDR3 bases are TGCGCCAGCAGCTCGGGTTCAGTTCGGAACACTGAAGCTTTCTTT.